The present TCR beta chain was sequenced within a study of patients and donors after allogeneic stem cell transplantation (TCRdb year 2020). There are a few counts of this clonotype. Its antigen is unknown. No clone much larger than this one lies a single base away; base qualities are absent. The library was produced with RT-PCR. The run used a NextSeq 550. In-frame beta chains were kept once TCRdb had trimmed the public reads at Q25 with fastp and called clones with MiXCR. Every entry covers one CDR3 protein and lists the most common genes and DNA from its rows. This sample comprises about 160,000 distinct CDR3 sequences, roughly 35% of them detected only once. The top ten clones comprise 50% of the sample. The CDR3 measures 15 amino acids from cysteine to phenylalanine. The retained sequence is limited to the CDR3, 45 bases, with the frame set at the first base. CDR1 and CDR2 (MNHEY, SVGEGT) derive from the germline V gene. The junction shows trimming of 6 bases on V and 1 base on J, and the gene matches do not reach 9 bases of it.

The sequence came from a human donor who was either an allogeneic HSCT recipient or a stem cell or donor lymphocyte infusion donor (not recorded which). It is not recorded whose cells these are; they may come from a transplant donor. Recombination linked TRBV6-2 or TRBV6-3 to TRBJ2-7; 7 nucleotides in the junction match TRBD1. Sequenced input: blood, either unsorted or a sorted T cell fraction (not recorded which). This receptor carries the CDR3 CASRNRDSESYEQYF. The nucleotide sequence is TGTGCCAGCAGAAACCGGGACAGTGAGTCCTACGAGCAGTACTTC.